This T cell receptor (beta chain) derives from a study of blood T cell repertoires in COVID-19. Study-level information: Some COVID-19 samples were acute and others convalescent; all came from the United States, Italy and Spain. In each case, the material was cDNA or gDNA derived from T cells, B-cell-depleted T cells, or PBMCs.

As handled by the study authors: Estimation of nucleated cell counts was performed using reference gene primer amplification. Here immunoSEQ multiplex PCR was the method, and the copy in TCRdb shows in-frame clones only, minus some. V and J calls and clone size are given by that table; D and trimming were obtained from the DNA. The data hold under 250,000 clones, with about 88% observed a single time. This clone has only a few counts. Trimming took off 3 bases at V and 4 bases at J, with 9 bases between the two ends. CDR3 length equals 13 residues. The material sequenced was peripheral blood. This sequence joins TRBV12-3 or TRBV12-4 and TRBJ1-2; D remains ambiguous. This TCR derives from a woman between 35 and 50 years old with acute or convalescent COVID-19. In DNA form, the CDR3 reads TGTGCCAGCAGTTTCCCGGCAGGCTATGGCTACACCTTC. The encoded protein is CASSFPAGYGYTF.